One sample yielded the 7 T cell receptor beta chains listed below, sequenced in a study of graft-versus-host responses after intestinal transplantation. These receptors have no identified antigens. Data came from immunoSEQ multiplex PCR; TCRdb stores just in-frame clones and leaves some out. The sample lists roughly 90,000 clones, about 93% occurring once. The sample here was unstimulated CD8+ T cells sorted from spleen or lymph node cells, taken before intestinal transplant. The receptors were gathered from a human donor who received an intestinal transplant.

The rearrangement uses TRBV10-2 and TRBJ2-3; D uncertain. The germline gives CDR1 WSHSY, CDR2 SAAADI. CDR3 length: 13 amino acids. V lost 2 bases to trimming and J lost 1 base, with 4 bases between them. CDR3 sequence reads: CASSEVGTDTQYF. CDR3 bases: TGCGCCAGCAGTGAGGTGGGCACAGATACGCAGTATTTT.

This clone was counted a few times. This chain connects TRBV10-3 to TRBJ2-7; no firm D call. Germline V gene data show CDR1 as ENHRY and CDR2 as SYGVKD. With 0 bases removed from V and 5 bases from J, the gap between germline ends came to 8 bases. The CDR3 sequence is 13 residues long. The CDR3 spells CAISESKLHEQYF. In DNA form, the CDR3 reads TGTGCCATCAGTGAGTCGAAGCTCCACGAGCAGTACTTC.

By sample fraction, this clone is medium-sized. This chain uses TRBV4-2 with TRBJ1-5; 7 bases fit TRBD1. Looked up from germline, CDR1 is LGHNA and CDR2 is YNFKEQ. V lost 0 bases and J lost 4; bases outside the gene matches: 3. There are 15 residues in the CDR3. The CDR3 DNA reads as TGTGCCAGCAGCCAAGAGACAGGGAGTAATCAGCCCCAGCATTTT. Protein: CASSQETGSNQPQHF.

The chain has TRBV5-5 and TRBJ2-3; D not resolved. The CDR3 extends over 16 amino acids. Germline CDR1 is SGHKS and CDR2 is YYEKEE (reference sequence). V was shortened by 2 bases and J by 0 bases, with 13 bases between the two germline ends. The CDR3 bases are TGTGCCAGCAGCTTAGTGGGTCAGACAAGCACAGATACGCAGTATTTT. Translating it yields CASSLVGQTSTDTQYF.

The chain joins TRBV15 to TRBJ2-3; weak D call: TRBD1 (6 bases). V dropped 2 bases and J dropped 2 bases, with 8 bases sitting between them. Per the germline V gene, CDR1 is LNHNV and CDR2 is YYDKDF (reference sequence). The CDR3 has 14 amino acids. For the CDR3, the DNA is TGTGCCACCAGCAGACGGGACAACACAGATACGCAGTATTTT. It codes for CATSRRDNTDTQYF. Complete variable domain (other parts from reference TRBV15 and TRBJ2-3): DAMVIQNPRYQVTQFGKPVTLSCSQTLNHNVMYWYQQKSSQAPKLLFHYYDKDFNNEADTPDNFQSRRPNTSFCFLDIRSPGLGDTAMYLCATSRRDNTDTQYFGPGTRLTVL.

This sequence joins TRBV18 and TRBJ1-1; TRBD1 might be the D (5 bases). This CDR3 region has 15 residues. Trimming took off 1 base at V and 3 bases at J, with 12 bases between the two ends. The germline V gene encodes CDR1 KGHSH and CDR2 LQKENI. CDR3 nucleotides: TGTGCCAGCTCACCACGATGGGGCGCTTACACTGAAGCTTTCTTT. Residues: CASSPRWGAYTEAFF.

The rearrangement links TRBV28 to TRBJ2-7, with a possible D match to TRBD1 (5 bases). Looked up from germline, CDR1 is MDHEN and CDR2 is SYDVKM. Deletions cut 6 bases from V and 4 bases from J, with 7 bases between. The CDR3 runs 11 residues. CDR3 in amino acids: CASSRVYEQYF. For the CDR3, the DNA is TGTGCCAGCAGCAGGGTTTACGAGCAGTACTTC.